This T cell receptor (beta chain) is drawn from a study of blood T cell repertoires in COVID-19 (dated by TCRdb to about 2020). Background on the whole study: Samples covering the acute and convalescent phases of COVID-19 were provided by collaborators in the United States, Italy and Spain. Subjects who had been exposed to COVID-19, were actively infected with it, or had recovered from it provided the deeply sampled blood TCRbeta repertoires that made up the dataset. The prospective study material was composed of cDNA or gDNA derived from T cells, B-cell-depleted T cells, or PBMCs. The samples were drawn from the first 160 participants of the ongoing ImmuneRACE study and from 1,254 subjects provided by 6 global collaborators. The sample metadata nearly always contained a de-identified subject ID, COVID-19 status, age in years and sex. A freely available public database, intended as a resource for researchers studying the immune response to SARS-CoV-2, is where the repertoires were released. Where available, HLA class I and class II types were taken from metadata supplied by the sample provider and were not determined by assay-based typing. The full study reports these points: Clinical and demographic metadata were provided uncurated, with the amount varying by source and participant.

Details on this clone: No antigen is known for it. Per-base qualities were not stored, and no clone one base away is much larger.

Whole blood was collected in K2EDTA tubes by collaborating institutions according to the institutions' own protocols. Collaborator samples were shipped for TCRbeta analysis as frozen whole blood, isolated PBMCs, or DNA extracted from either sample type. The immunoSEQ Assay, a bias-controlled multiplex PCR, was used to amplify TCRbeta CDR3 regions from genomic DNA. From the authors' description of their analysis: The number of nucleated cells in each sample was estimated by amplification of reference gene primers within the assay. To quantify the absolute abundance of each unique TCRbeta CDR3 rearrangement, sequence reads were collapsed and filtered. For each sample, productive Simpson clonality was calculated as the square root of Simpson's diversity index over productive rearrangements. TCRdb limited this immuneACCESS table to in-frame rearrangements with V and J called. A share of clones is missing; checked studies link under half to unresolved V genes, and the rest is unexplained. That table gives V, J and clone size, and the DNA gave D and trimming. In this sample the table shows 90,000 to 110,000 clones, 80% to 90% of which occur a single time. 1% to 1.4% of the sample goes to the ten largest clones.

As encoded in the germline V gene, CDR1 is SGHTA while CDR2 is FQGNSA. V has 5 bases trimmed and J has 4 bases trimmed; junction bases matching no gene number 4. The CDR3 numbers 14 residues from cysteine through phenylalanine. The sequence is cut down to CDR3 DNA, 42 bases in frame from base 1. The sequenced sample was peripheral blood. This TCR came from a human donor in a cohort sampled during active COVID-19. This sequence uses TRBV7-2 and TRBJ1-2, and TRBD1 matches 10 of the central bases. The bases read TGTGCCAGCAGCGCGACAGGGGGCGTCTATGGCTACACCTTC. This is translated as CASSATGGVYGYTF.